This TCR beta chain was captured in a study of T cells in Graves' hyperthyroidism and ophthalmopathy. Study-wide context: The authors collected peripheral blood at initial diagnosis, before any treatment.

On the basis of clinical symptoms, serum thyroxine and TRAb, thyroid ultrasound and orbital computed tomography, diagnoses were made. The PBMCs studied were ones that came from 10 ml fresh peripheral blood. The sample holds many counts of this clonotype. The CDR3 is made up of 15 amino acids. With 6 bases clipped from V and 5 bases from J, the junction kept 10 bases outside the gene matches. From RNA transcripts, TCR beta CDR3 regions were amplified. The HTBI primer set was used in a first-round RT-PCR of the TCR CDR3. MiXCR, run by TCRdb on the multiplex PCR reads, gives a single entry per CDR3 protein. The repertoire holds under 130,000 distinct CDR3 sequences, approximately 50% seen once, with about 26% in the top ten.

The chain is built from TRBV12-3 or TRBV12-4 and TRBJ1-1, with 9 bases identical to TRBD1. The sequenced material came from blood. This sequence originates from a man aged 40-49 years with Graves' hyperthyroidism. Written as DNA, the CDR3 is TGTGCCAGCAGCCTTGAGGGGGACAGGGAAACTGAAGCTTTCTTT. Its protein is CASSLEGDRETEAFF.